This T cell receptor beta chain was found in a study of blood T cell repertoires in COVID-19. Study-level background: The United States, Italy and Spain supplied acute and convalescent COVID-19 samples. PBMCs, B-cell-depleted T cells, or T cells were the source of the cDNA or gDNA that made up the material.

The germline CDR1 and CDR2 sequences are MNHEY and SMNVEV (reference sequence). Trimming took 3 bases from V and 6 from J, leaving 34 bases between them. CDR3 size: 21 residues. Authors' analysis steps: Reference gene primer amplification yielded estimated nucleated cell counts. Measured with immunoSEQ multiplex PCR; TCRdb has only the in-frame clones, and not every one. V and J calls and clone size are copied from that table; D and trimming were computed from the DNA. Of roughly 15,000 clones in the sample, approximately 85% were seen once. The genes are TRBV27 and TRBJ2-3; perhaps TRBD2 as D (8 bases). This TCR derives from a man between 70 and 80 years old in a cohort sampled during active COVID-19. The specimen was peripheral blood. The CDR3 DNA is TGTGCCAGCAGTTTCTCCTCACAGGGGCCGGGACTAGTAAGTTTTGGGGATACGCAGTATTTT. It yields the protein CASSFSSQGPGLVSFGDTQYF.